This is a list of T cell receptor beta chains from one sample in a study of early T cells in non-severe SARS-CoV-2 infection. TCRdb fed the 5' RACE reads into MiXCR, producing one record per CDR3 protein. The profile covers roughly 34,000 distinct CDR3 sequences, with 6.8% appearing a single time and under 30% taken by the ten largest. Here the sequenced sample was whole blood, taken at baseline. The source is an adult who was a healthcare worker with PCR-confirmed SARS-CoV-2 infection or an uninfected control (not recorded which). CDR3s include the opening cysteine and the closing phenylalanine or tryptophan. A D gene is named only where the DNA matches it firmly. A clone size is listed for some rows: how often the clone was seen (once, few, many), or a class if it is expanded.

D	J	V	size	DNA	CDR3
TRBD1	TRBJ1-2	TRBV20-1	.	TGCAGTGCAGGGACAGGGACTGGCTATGGCTACACCTTC	CSAGTGTGYGYTF
.	TRBJ2-2	TRBV10-2	few	TGCGCCAGCAGTGAGAATAGCTACACCGGGGAGCTGTTTTTT	CASSENSYTGELFF
TRBD2	TRBJ2-1	TRBV9	many	TGTGCCAGCAGCGTAGCTCCTAGCGGGAGTTATGAGCAGTTCTTC	CASSVAPSGSYEQFF
.	TRBJ2-1	TRBV3-1	many	TGTGCCAGCAGCCAAGTAGCTATCGTACATGAGCAGTTCTTC	CASSQVAIVHEQFF
TRBD2	TRBJ2-3	TRBV6-2/TRBV6-3	many	TGTGCCAGCACCGACGGTACTAGCGGAATCACAGATACGCAGTATTTT	CASTDGTSGITDTQYF
.	TRBJ2-3	TRBV5-4	few	TGTGCCAGCAGCTTGGGCCCGGGAGTACTTTCCACAGATACGCAGTATTTT	CASSLGPGVLSTDTQYF
TRBD2	TRBJ2-5	TRBV27	few	TGTGCCAGCAGTTTATCCAATAGCGGGAGGGAGACCCAGTACTTC	CASSLSNSGRETQYF
TRBD1	TRBJ1-2	TRBV5-4	few	TGTGCCAGCAGCTCGCCTACAGGGGGCAGCTATGGCTACACCTTC	CASSSPTGGSYGYTF
.	TRBJ1-4	TRBV20-1	.	TGCAGTGCTAGAGACCCCAGTGCAACTAATGAAAAACTGTTTTTT	CSARDPSATNEKLFF
.	TRBJ1-3	TRBV28	.	TGTGCCAGCAGTTTGACAGGAGGAAACACCATATATTTT	CASSLTGGNTIYF
TRBD1	TRBJ2-2	TRBV24-1	many	TGTGCCACCGGCAGGACAGGGGACACCGGGGAGCTGTTTTTT	CATGRTGDTGELFF
.	TRBJ2-5	TRBV6-2/TRBV6-3	many	TGTGCCAGCAGTTACTCCCCTGCCCAAGAGACCCAGTACTTC	CASSYSPAQETQYF
.	TRBJ1-3	TRBV30	few	TGTGCCTGGAAGGGGTCTGGAAACACCATATATTTT	CAWKGSGNTIYF
TRBD2	TRBJ2-1	TRBV5-1	.	TGCGCCAGCAGTAACCCGGGACTAGCGTCCTTGTGG	CASSNPGLASLW
.	TRBJ2-1	TRBV28	many	TGTGCCAGCAGTTCCCTTTTTAATGAGCAGTTCTTC	CASSSLFNEQFF
.	TRBJ2-1	TRBV7-2	medium-sized	TGTGCCAGCAGCGCAGCCGGGACAGAGGACTATCGGAGCTCCTACAATGAGCAGTTCTTC	CASSAAGTEDYRSSYNEQFF
.	TRBJ2-1	TRBV27	many	TGTGCCAGCAGTTTATCGTGGGCTCCGGGCCGAAATGAGCAGTTCTTC	CASSLSWAPGRNEQFF
TRBD1	TRBJ2-1	TRBV20-1	few	TGCAGTGCTACTCAGGGGGCCCCTTACAATGAGCAGTTCTTC	CSATQGAPYNEQFF
.	TRBJ2-6	TRBV3-1	medium-sized	TGTGCCAGCAGCCTAAATCCAGGGGACGGGGCCAACGTCCTGACTTTC	CASSLNPGDGANVLTF
.	TRBJ2-1	TRBV30	few	TGTGCCTGGAGCCAGAGGATCGACAATGAGCAGTTCTTC	CAWSQRIDNEQFF
TRBD2	TRBJ2-2	TRBV5-1	many	TGCGCCAGCAGCCTGGGACTAGCGGGAGGTCACGGGGAGCTGTTTTTT	CASSLGLAGGHGELFF
.	TRBJ2-3	TRBV6-6	medium-sized	TGTGCCAGCTCGCAGACGGGGAGCACAGATACGCAGTATTTT	CASSQTGSTDTQYF
.	TRBJ1-5	TRBV7-2	many	TGTGCCAGCAGCTCCGGGCTGCTAGGTCAGCCCCAGCATTTT	CASSSGLLGQPQHF
.	TRBJ2-5	TRBV6-6	few	TGTGCCAGCAGTTATCCCGGGGAGACCCAGTACTTC	CASSYPGETQYF
.	TRBJ1-1	TRBV6-1	few	TGTGCCAGCGGGAGAGTTAACACTGAAGCTTTCTTT	CASGRVNTEAFF
TRBD2	TRBJ2-7	TRBV20-1	few	TGCAGTGTGGCGGGAGACTACGAGCAGTACTTC	CSVAGDYEQYF
.	TRBJ1-5	TRBV30	many	TGTGCCTGGAACAGGGACCGTCAGCCCCAGCATTTT	CAWNRDRQPQHF
.	TRBJ1-4	TRBV5-4	few	TGTGCCAGCAGCCATACCGGGGGCGAGGAAAAACTGTTTTTT	CASSHTGGEEKLFF
.	TRBJ2-3	TRBV7-2	.	TGTGCCAGCACCATCTGGGAAGGGGTCAGTAGCACAGATACGCAGTATTTT	CASTIWEGVSSTDTQYF
.	TRBJ1-5	TRBV28	.	TGTGCCAGCAGCCTCCATTTGGGGGCTGGGGGCAATCAGCCCCAGCATTTT	CASSLHLGAGGNQPQHF
TRBD2	TRBJ2-1	TRBV12-3/TRBV12-4	many	TGTGCCAGCAGTCCACTAGCGGGAGGGCATAGTCGGTTAAATGAGCAGTTCTTC	CASSPLAGGHSRLNEQFF
.	TRBJ1-2	TRBV7-2	many	TGTGCCAGCAGCTTAGCCAATAACTATGGCTACACCTTC	CASSLANNYGYTF
.	TRBJ1-6	TRBV7-6	.	TGTGCCAGCAGCCCAAGGACAGTAAATTCACCCCTCCACTTT	CASSPRTVNSPLHF